The 31 T cell receptor beta chains listed next were all sequenced from one sample in a study of radiotherapy plus CTLA-4 blockade in lung cancer. Data came from immunoSEQ multiplex PCR; TCRdb stores just in-frame clones and leaves some out. The sample holds roughly 76,000 clones, just under 75% seen once. The sample was peripheral blood, taken from a patient treated with radiotherapy plus ipilimumab. These receptors came from a human donor with non-small cell lung cancer whose response to radiotherapy plus ipilimumab could not be evaluated.

This chain connects TRBV28 to TRBJ2-6; D gene ambiguous. This CDR3 contains 16 residues. V was shortened by 1 base and J by 0 bases, with 7 bases between the two germline ends. Germline V gene data show CDR1 as MDHEN and CDR2 as SYDVKM. The DNA of the CDR3 is TGTGCCAGCAGTTTATTCCCCAACTCTGGGGCCAACGTCCTGACTTTC. As protein: CASSLFPNSGANVLTF.

The chain uses TRBV27 and TRBJ1-5; a possible D gene is TRBD1 (5 bases). Trimming shortened V by 2 bases and J by 1 base, and 9 bases separated the two germline ends. Looked up from germline, CDR1 is MNHEY and CDR2 is SMNVEV (reference sequence). CDR3 size: 15 residues. The DNA of the CDR3 is TGTGCCAGCAGTTTAGGGGGAGGGAGCAATCAGCCCCAGCATTTT. This sequence encodes CASSLGGGSNQPQHF.

The rearrangement uses TRBV7-2 and TRBJ2-3, with TRBD2 identical over 8 bases. The germline gives CDR1 SGHTA, CDR2 FQGNSA. This CDR3 has 14 amino acids. Trimming at V came to 5 bases and at J to 4 bases, leaving 5 bases not matched to a gene. The CDR3 bases are TGTGCCAGCAGCCTTGGACTAGCCTCAGATACGCAGTATTTT. This gives the protein CASSLGLASDTQYF.

The chain links TRBV11-2 to TRBJ2-1; D gene uncertain. Per the germline V gene, CDR1 is SGHAT and CDR2 is FQNNGV. V dropped 1 base and J dropped 0 bases, with 13 bases sitting between them. CDR3 size: 17 residues. The CDR3 coding sequence is TGTGCCAGCAGCTTAGCCGTTGTTGTTAGCTCCTACAATGAGCAGTTCTTC. Translation gives CASSLAVVVSSYNEQFF.

This clone was picked up many times. Written as DNA, the CDR3 is TGTGCCAGCAGCCTCACAGGGGGTCAGGAGACCCAGTACTTC. As protein: CASSLTGGQETQYF. The chain employs TRBV7-9 and TRBJ2-5; the match to TRBD1 covers 8 bases. J was trimmed by 5 bases and V by 5 bases; bases with no gene match: 7. Germline CDR1 and CDR2: SEHNR and FQNEAQ (reference sequence). This CDR3 spans 14 amino acids. The complete variable domain, with remaining parts taken from reference TRBV7-9 and TRBJ2-5, reads DTGVSQNPRHKITKRGQNVTFRCDPISEHNRLYWYRQTLGQGPEFLTYFQNEAQLEKSRLLSDRFSAERPKGSFSTLEIQRTEQGDSAMYLCASSLTGGQETQYFGPGTRLLVL.

The rearrangement links TRBV30 to TRBJ1-1; 7 positions agree with TRBD1. V gave up 6 bases and J gave up 1 base; unmatched junction bases: 5. The CDR3 consists of 13 residues. From germline, CDR1 is GTSNPN and CDR2 SVGIG (reference sequence). The CDR3 nucleotides read TGTGCCTGCCGGACAGGTTCGAACACTGAAGCTTTCTTT. This encodes CACRTGSNTEAFF.

J is TRBJ2-4 and V is TRBV5-5; 13 bases are shared with TRBD2. Germline CDR1 reads SGHKS; CDR2 reads YYEKEE (reference sequence). CDR3 length: 15 residues. The ends lost 4 bases at V and 11 bases at J; junction bases unmatched: 9. CDR3 coding DNA: TGTGCCAGCAGCGTGGGACTAGCGGGAAACGGCCTTCAGTACTTC. Amino acids: CASSVGLAGNGLQYF.

This chain connects TRBV7-8 to TRBJ2-5; D might be TRBD1 (6 bases). Per germline, CDR1 SGHVS and CDR2 FQNEAQ. V was cut by 5 bases and J by 5 bases, with 18 bases left in between. This CDR3 spans 15 amino acids. CDR3 in amino acids: CASSQPRTGWETQYF. The CDR3 DNA reads as TGTGCCAGCAGCCAGCCGCGTACAGGGTGGGAGACCCAGTACTTC. The variable domain in full, with the rest retrieved from reference TRBV7-8 and TRBJ2-5, is GAGVSQSPRYKVAKRGQDVALRCDPISGHVSLFWYQQALGQGPEFLTYFQNEAQLDKSGLPSDRFFAERPEGSVSTLKIQRTQQEDSAVYLCASSQPRTGWETQYFGPGTRLLVL.

V usage is TRBV5-1 and J usage is TRBJ2-2, with 14 bases matching TRBD2. CDR1 is SGHRS, CDR2 YFSETQ, per germline. V lost 4 bases, J lost 7 bases, and 9 bases stayed unmatched. This CDR3 has 17 residues. CDR3 sequence (DNA): TGCGCCAGCAGCAAGGGACTAGCGGGAGTGTTGGACGGGGAGCTGTTTTTT. It encodes CASSKGLAGVLDGELFF.

The sample holds a few counts of this clone. V gene TRBV5-1 combines with J gene TRBJ2-3; D gene ambiguous. Germline V lookup: CDR1 SGHRS, CDR2 YFSETQ. V was trimmed by 0 bases and J by 1 base, leaving 9 bases between them. The CDR3 runs to 15 residues. As DNA, the CDR3 is TGCGCCAGCAGCTTGGCGGTCTCGCGCACAGATACGCAGTATTTT. Its translation is CASSLAVSRTDTQYF.

The V gene is TRBV30, the J gene TRBJ1-1; D possibly corresponds to TRBD1 (6 bases). Trimming cost V 4 bases and J 2 bases, with 14 bases left between them. Germline V lookup: CDR1 GTSNPN, CDR2 SVGIG (reference sequence). The CDR3 length is 14 residues. As DNA, the CDR3 is TGTGCCTGGAAATTTGGGGGGGCCAACACTGAAGCTTTCTTT. Residues: CAWKFGGANTEAFF.

This rearrangement joins TRBV11-3 to TRBJ2-3, with a possible D match to TRBD2 (6 bases). The CDR3 contains 16 residues. In germline, CDR1 is SGHNT, CDR2 YENEEA. V lost 1 base, J lost 4 bases, and 15 bases lay in between. CDR3 bases: TGTGCCAGCAGCTTAGTAGGAGGGCCGGGGGCAGATACGCAGTATTTT. Protein product: CASSLVGGPGADTQYF.

The chain employs TRBV5-1 and TRBJ2-7; D possibly corresponds to TRBD1 (5 bases). V gave up 0 bases and J gave up 5 bases, with 12 bases separating them. CDR1 and CDR2 (germline): SGHRS, YFSETQ. The CDR3 runs to 14 residues. The DNA of the CDR3 is TGCGCCAGCAGCTTGGAAGCCAGGGTCCACGAGCAGTACTTC. This encodes CASSLEARVHEQYF.

This rearrangement joins TRBV4-1 to TRBJ2-1; 13 nucleotides align to TRBD2. V shed 0 bases and J 5 bases; nucleotides not matched to a gene: 7. The V gene's germline CDR1 is MGHRA and CDR2 YSYEKL. The CDR3 has 18 amino acids. For the CDR3, the DNA is TGCGCCAGCAGCCAAGACGGACTAGCGGGAGTCATAAACAATGAGCAGTTCTTC. Protein product: CASSQDGLAGVINNEQFF.

This clone was observed a handful of times. The chain couples TRBV28 to TRBJ2-7; 15 bases agree with TRBD2. Germline V CDR1 and CDR2: MDHEN, SYDVKM. The V segment lost 3 bases and the J segment 2 bases; nucleotides outside the gene matches: 8. CDR3 length equals 18 residues. The CDR3 here is CASSLRGLAGGPTYEQYF. The CDR3 region has the DNA TGTGCCAGCAGTTTGAGGGGACTAGCGGGGGGACCCACCTACGAGCAGTACTTC.

The CDR3 sequence is CASSPSAGGPGELFF. The CDR3 nucleotides read TGTGCCAGCTCACCATCGGCAGGGGGACCCGGGGAGCTGTTTTTT. The rearrangement links TRBV18 to TRBJ2-2, with 7 nucleotides matching TRBD1. The CDR3 is 15 residues long. V was clipped by 2 bases and J by 6 bases; unmatched bases: 6. The germline CDR1 and CDR2 sequences are KGHSH and LQKENI.

The chain recombines TRBV5-1 with TRBJ2-1; weak D call: TRBD1 (6 bases). The germline CDR1 and CDR2 sequences are SGHRS and YFSETQ. The ends were cut back, 3 bases at V and 14 bases at J, with 15 bases in the middle. The CDR3 is 12 residues long. The CDR3 loop is CASSYAGEAKFF. DNA of the CDR3: TGCGCCAGCAGCTACGCAGGGGAAGCAAAGTTCTTC.

The rearrangement links TRBV9 to TRBJ2-5; D is ambiguous. Germline V gene sequence: CDR1 SGDLS, CDR2 YYNGEE. The V end lost 4 bases, the J end lost 0 bases, and 7 bases lay between the germline ends. The CDR3 sequence is 13 residues long. CDR3 in amino acids: CASSPPNQETQYF. The CDR3 nucleotides read TGTGCCAGCAGCCCCCCCAACCAAGAGACCCAGTACTTC.

The chain employs TRBV4-1 and TRBJ2-7, with D possibly being TRBD1 (5 bases). Germline CDR1 is MGHRA and CDR2 is YSYEKL. Deletions cut 0 bases from V and 0 bases from J, with 9 bases between. CDR3 length equals 15 residues. The CDR3 loop reads CASSQEPGPSYEQYF. The DNA for the CDR3 is TGCGCCAGCAGCCAAGAACCAGGGCCCTCCTACGAGCAGTACTTC.

The CDR3, as DNA: TGTGCCAGCAGCTTTTTTGGGGCGGGCACAGATACGCAGTATTTT. Translation: CASSFFGAGTDTQYF. The rearrangement links TRBV5-4 to TRBJ2-3; maybe TRBD1 (5 bases). The CDR3 extends over 15 amino acids. Germline CDR1 and CDR2: SGHNT and YYREEE (reference sequence). Trimming removed 2 bases from V and 1 base from J, with 11 bases in between. Full variable domain (remainder filled in from reference TRBV5-4 and TRBJ2-3): ETGVTQSPTHLIKTRGQQVTLRCSSQSGHNTVSWYQQALGQGPQFIFQYYREEENGRGNFPPRFSGLQFPNYSSELNVNALELDDSALYLCASSFFGAGTDTQYFGPGTRLTVL.

On this clone itself: This sample includes further DNA sequences coding for the same CDR3. This chain joins TRBV4-1 and TRBJ1-1; D remains ambiguous. Trimming took 0 bases from V and 0 from J, leaving 5 bases between them. The germline V gene encodes CDR1 MGHRA and CDR2 YSYEKL. This CDR3 comprises 14 residues. The CDR3 sequence is CASSQETLNTEAFF. The CDR3 DNA follows: TGCGCCAGCAGCCAAGAGACTTTGAACACTGAAGCTTTCTTT.

The V call is TRBV2, the J call TRBJ1-4; unclear D gene. Germline CDR1 SNHLY, CDR2 FYNNEI. The CDR3 is made up of 15 amino acids. The V gene lost 1 base and the J gene lost 0 bases, with 6 bases spanning the gap. The CDR3 protein is CASSEGLATNEKLFF. CDR3 DNA: TGTGCCAGCAGTGAAGGTCTAGCAACTAATGAAAAACTGTTTTTT.

The chain carries TRBV5-1 and TRBJ2-2, with a weak D call TRBD1 (5 bases). V was shortened by 7 bases and J by 1 base, with 11 bases between the two germline ends. Germline values: CDR1 SGHRS, CDR2 YFSETQ. This CDR3 region has 14 residues. CDR3 coding DNA: TGCGCCAGCCAGCCCCAGGGGAACACCGGGGAGCTGTTTTTT. Protein sequence: CASQPQGNTGELFF.

This chain uses TRBV20-1 with TRBJ1-2; the D gene is possibly TRBD1 (6 bases). V lost 8 bases and J lost 5, with 12 bases in between. This CDR3 spans 11 amino acids. CDR1 and CDR2 (germline): DFQATT, SNEGSKA (reference sequence). CDR3: CSTDRSYGYTF. The CDR3 DNA is TGCAGTACCGACAGGAGTTATGGCTACACCTTC.

CDR3 residues: CASSYRGSTEAFF. CDR3 bases: TGCGCCAGCAGCTACAGGGGCTCCACTGAAGCTTTCTTT. The chain joins TRBV5-1 to TRBJ1-1, with 7 bases that match TRBD1. Germline trimming cut 3 bases from V and 4 bases from J; bases unmatched to any gene: 3. The CDR3 is 13 amino acids. From germline, CDR1 is SGHRS and CDR2 YFSETQ.

The chain combines TRBV6-4 with TRBJ2-1; 10 bases fit TRBD2. The CDR3 length is 14 residues. Germline V lookup: CDR1 MRHNA, CDR2 SNTAGT. The ends lost 4 bases at V and 10 bases at J; junction bases unmatched: 7. CDR3 in amino acids: CASSVLAGAREQFF. The CDR3 DNA reads TGTGCCAGCAGTGTGCTAGCGGGAGCCCGGGAGCAGTTCTTC.

This clone has more than one count but fewer than ten. The V and J genes are TRBV19 and TRBJ1-6, with 9 nucleotides matching TRBD1. Trimming at V came to 5 bases and at J to 7 bases, leaving 9 bases not matched to a gene. In germline, CDR1 is LNHDA, CDR2 SQIVND (reference sequence). The CDR3 is 16 residues long. The CDR3 is CASSPGTGSPNSPLHF. The CDR3 region has the DNA TGTGCCAGTAGTCCCGGGACAGGGTCGCCAAATTCACCCCTCCACTTT. The full variable domain, in which reference TRBV19 and TRBJ1-6 provide the parts outside the CDR3, is DGGITQSPKYLFRKEGQNVTLSCEQNLNHDAMYWYRQDPGQGLRLIYYSQIVNDFQKGDIAEGYSVSREKKESFPLTVTSAQKNPTAFYLCASSPGTGSPNSPLHFGNGTRLTVT.

In this sample, this clone turned up a few times. The chain joins TRBV7-2 to TRBJ1-2; D might be TRBD1 (6 bases). V lost 4 bases and J 8 bases, leaving 20 bases between the germline ends. The CDR3 has 15 residues. The germline CDR1 and CDR2 sequences are SGHTA and FQGNSA. CDR3 nucleotide sequence: TGTGCCAGCAGCTGGGGGGGGGCCACCTATGAAGGCTACACCTTC. Its protein is CASSWGGATYEGYTF.

V gene TRBV28 combines with J gene TRBJ1-1; the match to TRBD1 covers 10 bases. The CDR3 has 15 residues. Germline-derived CDR1 and CDR2 are MDHEN and SYDVKM. V shed 3 bases and J 5 bases; nucleotides not matched to a gene: 6. The CDR3 DNA reads TGTGCCAGCAGTTTGGGGACAGGGGATTGGACTGAAGCTTTCTTT. Translating gives CASSLGTGDWTEAFF.

The gene calls are TRBV10-3 and TRBJ2-7; possibly TRBD2 for D (6 bases). The CDR3 runs to 13 residues. The V gene lost 3 bases and the J gene lost 3 bases, with 9 bases spanning the gap. The germline V gene encodes CDR1 ENHRY and CDR2 SYGVKD. This CDR3 reads CAISDGGYYEQYF. CDR3 DNA: TGTGCCATCAGTGATGGAGGGTACTACGAGCAGTACTTC.

This rearrangement joins TRBV6-1 to TRBJ1-5, with 9 bases aligning to TRBD1. CDR1 and CDR2 (germline): MNHNS, SASEGT. This CDR3 comprises 17 residues. V gave up 4 bases and J gave up 5 bases; unmatched junction bases: 12. The CDR3 here is CASSGSWDREAYQPQHF. The CDR3 nucleotides are TGTGCCAGCAGTGGATCTTGGGACAGGGAGGCTTATCAGCCCCAGCATTTT.